The 2 T cell receptor beta chains below were found in one sample sequenced in a study of shared clonotypes between healthy human individuals. TCRdb keeps only in-frame clones here, not all; method: immunoSEQ multiplex PCR. The sample yields around 1.1 million clones, around 78% seen once. Material for sequencing was memory CD4+ T cells from PBMCs. Subset in this sample: CD45RA-negative fraction. The receptors were sampled from a man in his late teens or twenties in good health. Some clones in this sample may be carry-over from other donors' samples.

This chain uses TRBV5-1 with TRBJ2-2; 7 positions match TRBD1. This CDR3 comprises 14 residues. Germline CDR1 SGHRS, CDR2 YFSETQ. After removal of 4 bases from V and 4 bases from J, the junction contained 4 bases not matched to a gene. The CDR3 sequence: CASSPGQFTGELFF. The CDR3 nucleotides are TGCGCCAGCAGCCCGGGACAGTTCACCGGGGAGCTGTTTTTT.

The gene calls are TRBV27 and TRBJ2-7; the D gene is possibly TRBD2 (6 bases). The CDR3 extends over 13 amino acids. Germline CDR1 reads MNHEY; CDR2 reads SMNVEV (reference sequence). Between the trimmed V and J ends, which lost 5 bases and 9 bases, there was a span of 17 bases. The CDR3 here is CASSPDGRGRQYF. The DNA for the CDR3 is TGTGCCAGCAGTCCCGATGGGCGGGGACGGCAGTACTTC.